The 11 T cell receptor beta chains below were found in one sample sequenced in a study of T-cell reconstitution after alpha-beta-depleted transplantation in children. Unique molecular identifiers were used to barcode this TCRbeta library. TCRdb called the PCR reads again in MiXCR, with one record for every CDR3 protein. The table records 300,000 to 400,000 distinct CDR3 sequences, 15% to 20% of them present only once. This specimen was PBMCs, mostly from graft donor cells, taken 360 days after TCRalphabeta/CD19-depleted stem cell transplant. All receptors come from a male patient between 2 and 10 years old who had a stem cell transplant for acute lymphoblastic leukemia, so the T cells may come from the graft donor.

The chain combines TRBV10-3 with TRBJ2-2; 8 nucleotides align to TRBD2. Germline V gene lookup returns CDR1 ENHRY and CDR2 SYGVKD. The CDR3 is made up of 16 amino acids. V trimming: 10 bases; J trimming: 2 bases; junction bases outside the gene matches: 12. The DNA of the CDR3 is TGTGCCAGCTATCCGAGCGGGAGAGTTAACACCGGGGAGCTGTTTTTT. Translation gives CASYPSGRVNTGELFF.

The chain has TRBV29-1 and TRBJ2-3; D is undetermined. The V end was cut by 1 base, the J end by 3 bases, with 8 bases between. The CDR3 is 13 amino acids. Germline CDR1 and CDR2: SQVTM and ANQGSEA. The CDR3 DNA is TGCAGCGTTGAAGCCTCCTATACAGATACGCAGTATTTT. This sequence encodes CSVEASYTDTQYF.

J is TRBJ2-5 and V is TRBV7-2, with 14 bases lining up with TRBD2. V trimming: 3 bases; J trimming: 1 base; junction bases outside the gene matches: 13. The CDR3 sequence is 20 residues long. Looked up from germline, CDR1 is SGHTA and CDR2 is FQGNSA. CDR3 in amino acids: CASSFLLIGLAGGRQETQYF. The CDR3 DNA sequence: TGTGCCAGCAGCTTCCTCTTAATAGGACTAGCGGGAGGCCGCCAAGAGACCCAGTACTTC.

This clonotype was counted only a few times. The chain uses TRBV11-1 and TRBJ2-1; 10 positions agree with TRBD1. The V segment lost 7 bases and the J segment 5 bases; nucleotides outside the gene matches: 5. CDR1 is SGHAT, CDR2 FQDESV, per germline (reference sequence). The CDR3 is made up of 14 amino acids. For the CDR3, the DNA is TGTGCCAGCACTCGGGACAGGGGACACAATGAGCAGTTCTTC. As protein: CASTRDRGHNEQFF.

This clonotype was recorded many times. The CDR3 here is CASRRTGMNTEAFF. The CDR3 nucleotides read TGTGCCAGTAGAAGGACAGGGATGAACACTGAAGCTTTCTTT. The J gene is TRBJ1-1, the V gene TRBV19, with 8 bases identical to TRBD1. The CDR3 covers 14 residues. From germline, CDR1 is LNHDA and CDR2 SQIVND (reference sequence). V lost 6 bases to trimming and J lost 0 bases; unmatched junction nucleotides: 3.

This clonotype came up many times. This chain links TRBV12-3 or TRBV12-4 with TRBJ2-3; a possible D gene is TRBD1 (6 bases). The CDR3 contains 13 residues. The V and J ends lost 5 bases and 12 bases respectively, with 18 bases between them. The CDR3 region has the DNA TGTGCCAGCAGTCTCACCGCCGGACAGCTCCAGTATTTT. The encoded protein is CASSLTAGQLQYF.

This clonotype came up many times. The gene calls are TRBV9 and TRBJ2-1, with D possibly matching TRBD1 (5 bases). This CDR3 has 15 residues. The germline V gene encodes CDR1 SGDLS and CDR2 YYNGEE. The ends were cut back, 4 bases at V and 4 bases at J, with 15 bases in the middle. CDR3 sequence (DNA): TGTGCCAGCAGCAGGGGCCAGGGTTCGTACAATGAGCAGTTCTTC. It specifies CASSRGQGSYNEQFF.

This clonotype showed up just once. The chain has TRBV4-2 and TRBJ2-3; a weak D match, TRBD2 (7 bases). The CDR3 extends over 18 amino acids. The V gene's germline CDR1 is LGHNA and CDR2 YNFKEQ. Deletions cut 3 bases from V and 2 bases from J, with 21 bases between. CDR3 nucleotide sequence: TGTGCCAGCAGCCAGAACAGGGCTAGCGGTTACTACACAGATACGCAGTATTTT. Translation: CASSQNRASGYYTDTQYF.

This clonotype was observed at least ten times. The chain has TRBV29-1 and TRBJ2-4; tentatively, D is TRBD1 (6 bases). V shed 3 bases and J shed 12 bases, with 9 bases lying between them. Germline V lookup: CDR1 SQVTM, CDR2 ANQGSEA. The length of the CDR3 is 10 residues. The CDR3 is CSVDEGDQYF. CDR3 DNA sequence: TGCAGCGTTGACGAGGGGGATCAGTACTTC. The full variable domain, rest sourced from reference TRBV29-1 and TRBJ2-4, is SAVISQKPSRDICQRGTSLTIQCQVDSQVTMMFWYRQQPGQSLTLIATANQGSEATYESGFVIDKFPISRPNLTFSTLTVSNMSPEDSSIYLCSVDEGDQYFGAGTRLSVL.

The rearrangement links TRBV6-2 or TRBV6-3 to TRBJ2-1; D is possibly TRBD2 (5 bases). This CDR3 is built from 13 residues. The V and J ends lost 0 bases and 15 bases respectively, with 15 bases between them. The germline V gene has CDR1 MNHEY and CDR2 SVGEGT. The CDR3 nucleotides read TGTGCCAGCAGTTACTCGAGGGCTACTCATACGTTCTTC. As protein: CASSYSRATHTFF.

There are many counts of this clonotype. This chain uses TRBV29-1 with TRBJ2-1, with TRBD2 matching over 10 bases. V gave up 0 bases and J gave up 7 bases; unmatched junction bases: 12. CDR3 length: 17 amino acids. CDR1 and CDR2 (germline): SQVTM, ANQGSEA. The CDR3 spells CSVEDLLAGDRRNEQFF. Written as DNA, the CDR3 is TGCAGCGTTGAAGATTTGCTAGCGGGAGATCGTAGAAATGAGCAGTTCTTC.